The sequence of this TCR beta chain was determined in a study of immune heterogeneity within non-small cell lung tumors. Study context: Among the tumors, several were squamous cell carcinomas, 10 were non-squamous carcinomas and 1 was not otherwise specified.

The template consisted of bulk tumor genomic DNA, with around 600 ng used per sample. Surgery yielded several widely spaced biopsies per primary tumor. Those enrolled were patients newly diagnosed with untreated non-small cell lung cancer and undergoing curative surgery. The donors had newly diagnosed non-small cell lung cancer and underwent surgery intended to cure it. Study-wide findings and caveats: High-frequency clones unique to single sites coexisted with identical dominant CDR3 beta clonotypes that recurred across tumor sites within a patient. Local T-cell clonality tracked moderately but significantly with local tumor mutational burden, giving an R of approximately 0.3.

This clonotype is judged medium-sized. What it binds is unknown. TCR beta CDR3 was amplified by multiplex PCR using 32 V and 13 J primers. TCRdb re-derived calls from the multiplex PCR reads in MiXCR, one entry per CDR3 protein. The sample contains about 4,300 distinct CDR3 sequences, around a fifth of which appear only once. Germline assignment: CDR1 SGHAT and CDR2 FQNNGV. Trimming took off 1 base at V and 6 bases at J, with 12 bases between the two ends. The CDR3 covers 14 residues. V is TRBV11-2 and J is TRBJ1-2; D is uncertain. Sequences were obtained from lung tumor tissue. The TCR was taken from a man between 65 and 79 years old with non-small cell lung cancer. CDR3 in DNA: TGTGCCAGCAGCTTAGGACGGACGGATCATGGCTACACCTTC. Its protein product is CASSLGRTDHGYTF.